The TCR beta chain under discussion was sequenced for a study of T cells in Graves' hyperthyroidism and ophthalmopathy (dated by TCRdb to the late 2010s). About the full investigation: Peripheral blood was sampled at the time of initial diagnosis, prior to any treatment. Once sampling was done, hyperthyroidism patients were given methimazole at a starting dose of 30 mg daily, whereas ophthalmopathy patients were given high-dose intravenous methylprednisolone. To identify TCR V-J signatures that set the groups apart, the researchers used a discovery cohort of about a hundred patients, made up of approximately 43 with Graves' ophthalmopathy and around 58 with stable Graves' hyperthyroidism. The study also compared thyroid tissue and blood T-cell repertoires from 6 or 7 Graves' hyperthyroidism patients. Whether ophthalmopathy could be predicted prospectively was tested in an independent validation cohort made up of about 18 hyperthyroidism patients plus 17 patients who later progressed to ophthalmopathy. The roughly 100 discovery patients were randomly divided into training and test sets at a 7:3 ratio. The paper describes TCR Vbeta CDR3 sequencing of 135 peripheral blood samples, made up of 43 ophthalmopathy patients, around 78 hyperthyroidism patients and 17 progressor patients. What the research found in general, with its limitations: In validation, the model predicted progression to ophthalmopathy a median of about 6 months before onset, with over 60% sensitivity and just under 75% specificity. A 13 V-J signature model separated ophthalmopathy from stable hyperthyroidism, with roughly 88% sensitivity and about 81% specificity in cross-validation and 80%/75% in testing. No statistical method was used to set the sample size in advance, and investigators knew the group allocation. Most expanded thyroid clonotypes (frequency above 0.001) were also detected in blood, a finding suggesting that blood repertoires may reflect thyroid immune responses.

The TCR beta CDR3 regions were amplified from RNA transcripts. For the first round of RT-PCR on the TCR CDR3, the HTBI primer set was used together with the Qiagen OneStep RT-PCR kit. Libraries were constructed in a second round of multiplex PCR, after which size selection and purification were performed. Libraries were sequenced paired-end with 100 bp reads on an Illumina HiSeq2000. In the authors' own workflow: Raw data were processed with SOAPnuke, discarding reads with adapters, uncalled bases, mean Phred below 15, or no exact constant-primer or identifier match. COPE v1.2.5 was used to merge the high-quality paired reads, and each unique nucleotide sequence was defined as a clonotype. MiTCR v1.1 was used to align the clonotypes against IMGT TRBV, TRBD and TRBJ reference segments. The analysis was restricted to V-J combinations with a frequency above 0.0001, which together covered 98% to 99.2% of the repertoires. A TCS score was defined as the ratio between F50 (clonal expansion) and ExV (chaos), using BLOSUM62-based TCRdist between CDR3 peptides within each V-J. Welch's t-statistics and random forest reduced 514 V-J features to some 14, which were used in a naive Bayes classifier (R e1071). The public sequencing data were trimmed at Q25 with fastp and processed into clonotypes with MiXCR by TCRdb, which kept only in-frame beta chains. Rows matching on CDR3 protein sequence are summarized as one entry with the most common DNA and genes. TCRdb, not the authors, supplied the V and J calls. For this sample there are hundreds of thousands of distinct CDR3 sequences; about 15% appear just once. Of the sample, around 5.4% is held by the ten largest clones.

Hyperthyroidism patients were aged 18 to 65 years and newly diagnosed, with disease duration of less than 2 months. Exclusion was applied to patients with uncontrolled infections, other autoimmune diseases, pregnancy or lactation. Diagnoses relied on clinical symptoms, serum thyroxine and TRAb, thyroid ultrasound and orbital computed tomography. Blood from progressor patients was collected at the time of first diagnosis with hyperthyroidism, before any ophthalmopathy symptoms had appeared. PBMCs were isolated from around 10 ml of fresh peripheral blood by Ficoll-Paque density gradient centrifugation. Progressor patients were initially diagnosed with Graves' hyperthyroidism and developed ophthalmopathy during follow-up. Trizol reagent was used to extract total RNA, and RNA quality was then checked on an Agilent 2100 Bioanalyzer. About this clonotype: The antigen it binds to is not known. A clone one base away is much larger, so this may be a read error.

Specimen: blood. This clonotype originated in a woman aged 25 to 39 with Graves' hyperthyroidism that later progressed to Graves' ophthalmopathy.

For the CDR3, the sequence is CASIKQHYQPQHF. The DNA sequence follows: TGTGCCAGCATTAAACAGCACTATCAGCCCCAGCATTTT. In this chain, TRBV2 is recombined with TRBJ1-5; no D gene can be assigned with confidence. V and J lose 7 bases and 5 bases, and a span of 12 bases separates them. The CDR3 holds 13 amino acids from the cysteine to the phenylalanine. Left in the record is the CDR3 DNA by itself, 39 bases read in frame from the first base. According to the germline V gene, CDR1 reads SNHLY and CDR2 reads FYNNEI. Beyond the CDR3, the reference TRBV2 and TRBJ1-5 genes provide the residues; the full variable domain reads: EPEVTQTPSHQVTQMGQEVILRCVPISNHLYFYWYRQILGQKVEFLVSFYNNEISEKSEIFDDQFSVERPDGSNFTLKIRSTKLEDSAMYFCASIKQHYQPQHFGDGTRLSIL.